This T cell receptor beta chain was identified during a study of cytomegalovirus exposure and HLA in healthy donors. TCRdb keeps only in-frame clones here, not all; method: immunoSEQ multiplex PCR. The top ten hold around 3.1% of the sample, which has roughly 230,000 clones, 90% seen once. A word on this clone: The antigen is undetermined.

The germline V and J ends were trimmed by 2 bases and 2 bases, with 14 bases remaining between them. The germline V gene encodes CDR1 SGDLS and CDR2 YYNGEE. The CDR3 has 15 residues. Study-wide findings and caveats: A later analysis found first-cohort TCR clusters tended to co-occur in the 120 or so validation repertoires. Among the CMV-associated chains, three were confirmed in vitro as specific for CMV antigens. It was 150 to 200 TCR beta chains that were listed as cytomegalovirus-associated.

The specimen was PBMCs. V is TRBV9 and J is TRBJ2-7; perhaps TRBD2 as D (5 bases). This receptor was taken from a woman in her 30s in good health and CMV-seronegative. CDR3 residues: CASSVGSGVAYEQYF. The CDR3 DNA is TGTGCCAGCAGCGTCGGCTCCGGGGTAGCCTACGAGCAGTACTTC.